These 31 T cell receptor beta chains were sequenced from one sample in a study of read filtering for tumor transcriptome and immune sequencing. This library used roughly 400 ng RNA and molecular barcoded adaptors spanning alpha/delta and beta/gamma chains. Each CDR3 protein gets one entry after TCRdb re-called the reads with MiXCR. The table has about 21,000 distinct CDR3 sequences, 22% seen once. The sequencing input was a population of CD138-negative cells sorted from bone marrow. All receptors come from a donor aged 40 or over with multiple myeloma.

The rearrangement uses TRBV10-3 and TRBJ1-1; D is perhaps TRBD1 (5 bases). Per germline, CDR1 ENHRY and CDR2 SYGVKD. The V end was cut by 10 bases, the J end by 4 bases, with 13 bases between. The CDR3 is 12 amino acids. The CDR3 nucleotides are TGTGCCACGTACGAGGGGAGCACTGAAGCTTTCTTT. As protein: CATYEGSTEAFF.

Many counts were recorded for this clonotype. The CDR3 DNA reads TGTGCCAGCAGCCAAGGACTAGCTGGGGAGCAGTACTTC. It yields the protein CASSQGLAGEQYF. The chain has TRBV14 and TRBJ2-7; TRBD2 aligns across 7 bases. CDR1 SGHDN and CDR2 FVKESK come from the germline V gene. V dropped 1 base and J dropped 7; count of bases not matched to a gene: 4. CDR3 length: 13 residues.

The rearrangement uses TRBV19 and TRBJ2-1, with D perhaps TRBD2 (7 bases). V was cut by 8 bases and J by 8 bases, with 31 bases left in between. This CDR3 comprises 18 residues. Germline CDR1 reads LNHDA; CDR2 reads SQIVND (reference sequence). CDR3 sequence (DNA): TGTGCCAGTGTCCAGACAGGCCCCGGCGGGAGCTTAGGGGATGAGCAGTTCTTC. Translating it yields CASVQTGPGGSLGDEQFF.

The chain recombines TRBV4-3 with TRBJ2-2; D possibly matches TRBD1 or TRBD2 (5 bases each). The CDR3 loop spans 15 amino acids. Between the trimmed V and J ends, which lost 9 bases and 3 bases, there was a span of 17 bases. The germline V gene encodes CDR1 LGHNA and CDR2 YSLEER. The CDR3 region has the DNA TGCGCCAGTAACCATGGGGGAACAGACACCGGGGAGCTGTTTTTT. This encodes CASNHGGTDTGELFF.

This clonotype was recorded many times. The CDR3 protein is CASSLFSGSEQFF. CDR3 sequence (DNA): TGTGCCAGCAGCTTATTTAGCGGGAGTGAACAGTTCTTC. The J gene is TRBJ2-1, the V gene TRBV5-5, with 9 bases matching TRBD2. CDR3 length: 13 amino acids. The J segment lost 13 bases and the V segment lost 2 bases, leaving 7 bases of the junction unmatched. Germline lookup yields CDR1 SGHKS and CDR2 YYEKEE (reference sequence).

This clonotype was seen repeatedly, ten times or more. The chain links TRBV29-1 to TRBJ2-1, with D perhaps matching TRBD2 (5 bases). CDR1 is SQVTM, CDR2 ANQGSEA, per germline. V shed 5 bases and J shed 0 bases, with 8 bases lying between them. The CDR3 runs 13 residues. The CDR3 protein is CSVLSASYNEQFF. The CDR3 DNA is TGCAGCGTTCTTAGCGCCTCCTACAATGAGCAGTTCTTC.

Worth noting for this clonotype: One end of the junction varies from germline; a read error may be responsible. The CDR3 DNA follows: TGCAGCACTCCAACTAGCGACTCCCACAATGAGCAGTTCTTC. It is translated as CSTPTSDSHNEQFF. The chain joins TRBV29-1 to TRBJ2-1, with 7 bases identical to TRBD2. CDR3 size: 14 residues. Germline V gives CDR1 SQVTM, CDR2 ANQGSEA.

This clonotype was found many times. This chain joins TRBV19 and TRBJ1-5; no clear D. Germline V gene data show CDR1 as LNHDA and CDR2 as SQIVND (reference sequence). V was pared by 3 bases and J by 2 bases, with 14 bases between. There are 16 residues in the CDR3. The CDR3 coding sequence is TGTGCCAGTAGTATCAAGAGTGCTGGGGGCAATCAGCCCCAGCATTTT. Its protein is CASSIKSAGGNQPQHF.

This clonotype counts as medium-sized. The CDR3 here is CSVELQGAGELFF. The CDR3 DNA reads as TGCAGCGTTGAATTACAGGGGGCCGGGGAGCTGTTTTTT. The rearrangement links TRBV29-1 to TRBJ2-2; TRBD1 agrees at 8 bases. The V gene's germline CDR1 is SQVTM and CDR2 ANQGSEA. The CDR3 has 13 residues. The junction had 2 bases not matched to a gene; V was cut back by 2 bases and J by 6 bases.

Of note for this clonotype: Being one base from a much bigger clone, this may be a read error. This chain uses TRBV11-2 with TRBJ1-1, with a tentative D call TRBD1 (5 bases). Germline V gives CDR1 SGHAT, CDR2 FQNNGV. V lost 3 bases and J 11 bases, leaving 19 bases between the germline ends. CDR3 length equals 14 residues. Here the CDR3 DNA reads TGTGCCAGCAGCTTGGGGACCCCGAGGAGTTCGGCTTTCTTT. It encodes CASSLGTPRSSAFF.

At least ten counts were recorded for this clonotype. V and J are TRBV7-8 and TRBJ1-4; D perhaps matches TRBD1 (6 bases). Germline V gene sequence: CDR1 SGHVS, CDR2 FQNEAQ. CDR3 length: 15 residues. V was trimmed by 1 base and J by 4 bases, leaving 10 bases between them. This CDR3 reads CASSLVQGINEKLFF. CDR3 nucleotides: TGTGCCAGCAGCTTAGTACAGGGAATTAATGAAAAACTGTTTTTT.

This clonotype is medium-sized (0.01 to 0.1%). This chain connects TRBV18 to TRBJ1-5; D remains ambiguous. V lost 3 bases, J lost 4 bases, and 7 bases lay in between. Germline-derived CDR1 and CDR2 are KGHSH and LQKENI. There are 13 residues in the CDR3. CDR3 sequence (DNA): TGTGCCAGCTCACCGTCGGGAAATCAGCCCCAGCATTTT. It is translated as CASSPSGNQPQHF. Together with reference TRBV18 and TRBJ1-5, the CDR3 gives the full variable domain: NAGVMQNPRHLVRRRGQEARLRCSPMKGHSHVYWYRQLPEEGLKFMVYLQKENIIDESGMPKERFSAEFPKEGPSILRIQQVVRGDSAAYFCASSPSGNQPQHFGDGTRLSIL.

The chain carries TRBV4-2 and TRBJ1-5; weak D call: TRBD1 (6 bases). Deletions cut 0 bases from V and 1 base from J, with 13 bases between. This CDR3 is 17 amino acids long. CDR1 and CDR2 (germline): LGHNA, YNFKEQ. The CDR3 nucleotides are TGTGCCAGCAGCCAAGATAGCCAGGGGAGAAGCAATCAGCCCCAGCATTTT. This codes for CASSQDSQGRSNQPQHF.

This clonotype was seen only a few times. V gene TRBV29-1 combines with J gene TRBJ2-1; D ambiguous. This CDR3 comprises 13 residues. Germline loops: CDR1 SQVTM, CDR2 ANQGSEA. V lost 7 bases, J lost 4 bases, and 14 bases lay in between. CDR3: CSADPGAYNEQFF. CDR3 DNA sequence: TGCAGCGCCGACCCAGGAGCGTACAATGAGCAGTTCTTC.

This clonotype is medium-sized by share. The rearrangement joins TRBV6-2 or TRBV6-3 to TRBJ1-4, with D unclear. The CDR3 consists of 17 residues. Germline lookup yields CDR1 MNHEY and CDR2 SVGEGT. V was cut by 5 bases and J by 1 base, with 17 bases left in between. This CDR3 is CASSNPAEDGTNEKLFF. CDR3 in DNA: TGTGCCAGCAGTAACCCGGCAGAGGACGGAACTAATGAAAAACTGTTTTTT.

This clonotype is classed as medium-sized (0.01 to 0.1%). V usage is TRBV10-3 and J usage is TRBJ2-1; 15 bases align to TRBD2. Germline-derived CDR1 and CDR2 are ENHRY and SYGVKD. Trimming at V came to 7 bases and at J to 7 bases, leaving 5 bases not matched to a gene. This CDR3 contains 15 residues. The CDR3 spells CAIKRTSGRGNEQFF. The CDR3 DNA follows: TGTGCCATCAAGAGGACTAGCGGGAGGGGAAATGAGCAGTTCTTC.

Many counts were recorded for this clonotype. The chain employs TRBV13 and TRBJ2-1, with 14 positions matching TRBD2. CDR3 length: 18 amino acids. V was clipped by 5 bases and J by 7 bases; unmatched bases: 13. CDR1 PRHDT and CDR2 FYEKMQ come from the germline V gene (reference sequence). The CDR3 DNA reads TGTGCCAGCAGCCCAGGAGGACTAGCGGGAGGATTAGGGAATGAGCAGTTCTTC. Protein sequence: CASSPGGLAGGLGNEQFF.

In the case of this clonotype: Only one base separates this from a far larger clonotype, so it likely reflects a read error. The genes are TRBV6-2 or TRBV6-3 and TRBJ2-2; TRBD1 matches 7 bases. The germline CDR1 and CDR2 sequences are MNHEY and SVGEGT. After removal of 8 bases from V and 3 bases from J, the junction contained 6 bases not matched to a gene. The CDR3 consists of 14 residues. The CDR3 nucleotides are TGTGCCAGCTGTACCGGACAGGACACCGGGGAGCTGTTTTTT. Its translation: CASCTGQDTGELFF.

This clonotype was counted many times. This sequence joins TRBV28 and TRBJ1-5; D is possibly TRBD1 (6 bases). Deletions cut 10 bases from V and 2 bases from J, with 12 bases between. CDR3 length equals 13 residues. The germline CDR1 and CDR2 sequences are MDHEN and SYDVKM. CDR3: CAIQGYGNQPQHF. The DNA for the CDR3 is TGTGCCATACAGGGATATGGCAATCAGCCCCAGCATTTT. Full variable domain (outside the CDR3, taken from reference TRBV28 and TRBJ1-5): DVKVTQSSRYLVKRTGEKVFLECVQDMDHENMFWYRQDPGLGLRLIYFSYDVKMKEKGDIPEGYSVSREKKERFSLILESASTNQTSMYLCAIQGYGNQPQHFGDGTRLSIL.

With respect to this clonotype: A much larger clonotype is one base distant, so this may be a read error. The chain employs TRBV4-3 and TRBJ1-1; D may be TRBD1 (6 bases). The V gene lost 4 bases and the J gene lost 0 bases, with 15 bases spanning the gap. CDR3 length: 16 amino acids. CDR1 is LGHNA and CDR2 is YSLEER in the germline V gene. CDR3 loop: CASSPRGAAMNTEAFF. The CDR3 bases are TGCGCCAGCAGCCCGCGGGGGGCAGCCATGAACACTGAAGCTTTCTTT.

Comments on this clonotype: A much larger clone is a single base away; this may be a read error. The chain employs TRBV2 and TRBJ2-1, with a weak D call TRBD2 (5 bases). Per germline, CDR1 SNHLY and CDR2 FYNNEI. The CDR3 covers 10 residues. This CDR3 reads CASSVGLQLF. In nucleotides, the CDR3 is TGTGCCAGCAGTGTCGGACTTCAACTCTTC.

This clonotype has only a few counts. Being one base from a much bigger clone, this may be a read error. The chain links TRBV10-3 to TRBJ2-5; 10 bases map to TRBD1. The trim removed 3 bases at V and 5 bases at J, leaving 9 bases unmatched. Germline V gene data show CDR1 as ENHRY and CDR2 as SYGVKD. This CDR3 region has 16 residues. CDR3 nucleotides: TGTGCCATCAGTGACTCCGGGACAGGGGCTTCGGAGACCCAGTACTTC. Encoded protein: CAISDSGTGASETQYF.

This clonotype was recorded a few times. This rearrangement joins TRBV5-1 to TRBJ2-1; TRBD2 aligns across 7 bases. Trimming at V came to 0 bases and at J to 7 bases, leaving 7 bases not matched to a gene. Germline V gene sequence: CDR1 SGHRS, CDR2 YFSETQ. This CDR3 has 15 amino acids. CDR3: CASSLVWEGRNEQFF. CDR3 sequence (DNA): TGCGCCAGCAGCTTGGTCTGGGAGGGCAGGAATGAGCAGTTCTTC.

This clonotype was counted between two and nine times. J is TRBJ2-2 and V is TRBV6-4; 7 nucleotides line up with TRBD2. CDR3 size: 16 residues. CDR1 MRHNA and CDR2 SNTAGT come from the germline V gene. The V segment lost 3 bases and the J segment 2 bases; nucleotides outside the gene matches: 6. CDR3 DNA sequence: TGTGCCAGCAGTGATCAGGCGGGAGCAAACACCGGGGAGCTGTTTTTT. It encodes CASSDQAGANTGELFF.

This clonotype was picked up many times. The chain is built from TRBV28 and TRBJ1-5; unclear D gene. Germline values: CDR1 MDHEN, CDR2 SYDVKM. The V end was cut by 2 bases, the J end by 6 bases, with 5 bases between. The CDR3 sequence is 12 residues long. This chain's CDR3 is CASSLKGQPQHF. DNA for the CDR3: TGTGCCAGCAGTTTAAAGGGTCAGCCCCAGCATTTT.

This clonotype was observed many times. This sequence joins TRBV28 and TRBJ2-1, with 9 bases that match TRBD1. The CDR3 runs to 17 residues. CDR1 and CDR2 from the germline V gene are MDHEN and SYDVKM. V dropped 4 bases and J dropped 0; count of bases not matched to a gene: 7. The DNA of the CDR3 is TGTGCCAGCAGTTCTCCGGCGACAGGGGGCTCCTACAATGAGCAGTTCTTC. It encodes CASSSPATGGSYNEQFF.

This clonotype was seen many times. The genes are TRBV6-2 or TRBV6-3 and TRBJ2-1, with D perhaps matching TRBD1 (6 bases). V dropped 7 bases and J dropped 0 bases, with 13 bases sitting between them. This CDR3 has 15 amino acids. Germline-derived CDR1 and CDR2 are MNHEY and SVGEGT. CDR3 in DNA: TGTGCCAGCAACCACCGAGGGGGCTCCTACAATGAGCAGTTCTTC. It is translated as CASNHRGGSYNEQFF.

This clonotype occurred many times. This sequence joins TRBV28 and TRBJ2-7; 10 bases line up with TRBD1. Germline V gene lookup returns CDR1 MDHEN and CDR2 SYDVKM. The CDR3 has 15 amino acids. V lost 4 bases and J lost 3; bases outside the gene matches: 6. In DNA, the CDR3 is TGTGCCAGCAGTTCCTACCGGGACAGGGGCTACGAGCAGTACTTC. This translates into CASSSYRDRGYEQYF.

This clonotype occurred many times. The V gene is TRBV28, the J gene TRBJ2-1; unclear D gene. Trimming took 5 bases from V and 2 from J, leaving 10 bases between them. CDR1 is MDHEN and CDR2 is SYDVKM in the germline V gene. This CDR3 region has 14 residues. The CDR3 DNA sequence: TGTGCCAGCAGTCGGGTCCAGCCCTACAATGAGCAGTTCTTC. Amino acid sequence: CASSRVQPYNEQFF.

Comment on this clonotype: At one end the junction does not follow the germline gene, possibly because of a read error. CDR3 nucleotides: TGCGGTGCTAGAGGACCAGAAATGAACACTGAAGCTTTCTTT. It translates to CGARGPEMNTEAFF. The genes are TRBV20-1 and TRBJ1-1, with D unclear. CDR1 DFQATT and CDR2 SNEGSKA come from the germline V gene (reference sequence). The CDR3 length is 14 residues.

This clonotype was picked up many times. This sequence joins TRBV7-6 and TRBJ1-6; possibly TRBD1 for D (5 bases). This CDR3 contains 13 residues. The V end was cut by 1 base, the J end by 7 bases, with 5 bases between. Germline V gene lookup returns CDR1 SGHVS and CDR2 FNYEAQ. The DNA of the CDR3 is TGTGCCAGCAGCTTAGGACAGAATTCACCCCTCCACTTT. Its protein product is CASSLGQNSPLHF. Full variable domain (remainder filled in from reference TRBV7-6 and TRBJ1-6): GAGVSQSPRYKVTKRGQDVALRCDPISGHVSLYWYRQALGQGPEFLTYFNYEAQQDKSGLPNDRFSAERPEGSISTLTIQRTEQRDSAMYRCASSLGQNSPLHFGNGTRLTVT.